This T cell receptor beta chain was found in a study of OX40 agonist ivuxolimab in advanced cancers. At the level of the study: Hepatocellular carcinoma, melanoma, renal cell or head and neck cancer occurred in dose-escalation patients.

Details on this clone: Germline and junction disagree at one end, which may indicate a read error.

Germline V gives CDR1 MNHEY, CDR2 SMNVEV (reference sequence). CDR3 length: 16 residues. Method: immunoSEQ multiplex PCR; TCRdb's copy keeps in-frame clones and lacks some. The table shows approximately 39,000 clones, with roughly 80% occurring only once. This specimen was CD4+ or CD8+ T cells sorted from blood, taken in a trial of the OX40 agonist ivuxolimab. This sequence originates from an adult with an advanced solid tumor such as melanoma, head and neck, liver or kidney cancer. This chain joins TRBV27 and TRBJ2-7; TRBD2 matches 10 bases. The CDR3 spells CASSLSMTSGHSWPRF. The CDR3, as DNA: TGTGCCAGCAGTTTATCCATGACTAGCGGGCACTCTTGGCCCCGCTTC.